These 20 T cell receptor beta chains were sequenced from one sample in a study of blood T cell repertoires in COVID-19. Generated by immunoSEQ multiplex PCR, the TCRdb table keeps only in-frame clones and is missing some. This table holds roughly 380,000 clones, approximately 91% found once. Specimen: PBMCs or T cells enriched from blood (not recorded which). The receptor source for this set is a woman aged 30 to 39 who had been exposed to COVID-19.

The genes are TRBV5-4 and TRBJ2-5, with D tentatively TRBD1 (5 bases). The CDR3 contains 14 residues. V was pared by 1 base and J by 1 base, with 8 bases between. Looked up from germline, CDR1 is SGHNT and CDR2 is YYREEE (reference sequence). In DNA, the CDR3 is TGTGCCAGCAGCTTGAAGGGGTCCCAAGAGACCCAGTACTTC. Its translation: CASSLKGSQETQYF.

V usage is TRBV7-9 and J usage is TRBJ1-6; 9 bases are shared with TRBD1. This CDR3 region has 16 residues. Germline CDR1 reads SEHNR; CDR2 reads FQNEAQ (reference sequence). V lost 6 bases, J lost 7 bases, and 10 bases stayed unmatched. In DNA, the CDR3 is TGTGCCAGCAGGAAACAGGGGGCGAGGGACAATTCACCCCTCCACTTT. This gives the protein CASRKQGARDNSPLHF.

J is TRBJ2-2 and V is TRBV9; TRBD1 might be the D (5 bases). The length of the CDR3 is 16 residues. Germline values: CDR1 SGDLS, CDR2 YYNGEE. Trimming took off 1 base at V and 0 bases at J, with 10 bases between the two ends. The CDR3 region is CASSVLGRPNTGELFF. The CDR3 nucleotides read TGTGCCAGCAGCGTACTGGGGCGTCCGAACACCGGGGAGCTGTTTTTT.

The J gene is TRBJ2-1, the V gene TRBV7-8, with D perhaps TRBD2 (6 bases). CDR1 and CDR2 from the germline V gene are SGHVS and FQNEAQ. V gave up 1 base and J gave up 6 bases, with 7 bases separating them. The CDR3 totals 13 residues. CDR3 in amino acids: CASSLGTTNEQFF. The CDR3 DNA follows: TGTGCCAGCAGCTTAGGGACTACCAATGAGCAGTTCTTC.

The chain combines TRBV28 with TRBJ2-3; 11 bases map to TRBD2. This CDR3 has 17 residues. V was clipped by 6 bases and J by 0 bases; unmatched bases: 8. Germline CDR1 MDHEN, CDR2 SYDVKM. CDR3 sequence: CASSSSGTSGSTDTQYF. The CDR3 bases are TGTGCCAGCAGCTCTTCTGGGACTAGCGGTAGCACAGATACGCAGTATTTT.

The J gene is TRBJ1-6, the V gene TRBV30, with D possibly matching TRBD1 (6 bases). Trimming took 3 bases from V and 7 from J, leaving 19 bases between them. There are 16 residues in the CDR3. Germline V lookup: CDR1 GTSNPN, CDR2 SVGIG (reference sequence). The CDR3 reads CAWRGAAQLLNSPLHF. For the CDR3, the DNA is TGTGCCTGGAGGGGGGCAGCTCAACTCCTAAATTCACCCCTCCACTTT.

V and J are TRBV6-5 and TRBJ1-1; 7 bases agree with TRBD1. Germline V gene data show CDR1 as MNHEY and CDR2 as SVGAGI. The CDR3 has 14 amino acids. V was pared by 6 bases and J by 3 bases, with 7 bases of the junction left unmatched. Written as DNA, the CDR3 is TGTGCCAGCAGCCTACAGGGGACGGACACTGAAGCTTTCTTT. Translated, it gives CASSLQGTDTEAFF.

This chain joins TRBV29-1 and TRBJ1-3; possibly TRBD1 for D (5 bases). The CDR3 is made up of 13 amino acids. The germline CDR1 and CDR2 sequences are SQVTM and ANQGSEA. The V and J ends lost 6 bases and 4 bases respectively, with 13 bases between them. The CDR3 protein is CSVTRQGGNTIYF. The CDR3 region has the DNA TGCAGCGTGACGCGGCAGGGAGGAAACACCATATATTTT.

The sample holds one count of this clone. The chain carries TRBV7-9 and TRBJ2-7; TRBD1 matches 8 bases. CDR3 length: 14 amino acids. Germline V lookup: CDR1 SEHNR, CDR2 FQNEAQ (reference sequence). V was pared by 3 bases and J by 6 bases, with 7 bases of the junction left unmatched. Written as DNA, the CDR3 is TGTGCCAGCAGCTTGGGACAGGACATTCCCGAGCAGTACTTC. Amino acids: CASSLGQDIPEQYF.

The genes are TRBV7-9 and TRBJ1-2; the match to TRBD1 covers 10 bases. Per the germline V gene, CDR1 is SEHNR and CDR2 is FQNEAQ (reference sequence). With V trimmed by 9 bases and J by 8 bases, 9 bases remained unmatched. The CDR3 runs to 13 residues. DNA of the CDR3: TGTGCCAGTAGGACAGGGGGACAGGACGGCTACACCTTC. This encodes CASRTGGQDGYTF. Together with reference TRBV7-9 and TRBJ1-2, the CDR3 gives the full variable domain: DTGVSQNPRHKITKRGQNVTFRCDPISEHNRLYWYRQTLGQGPEFLTYFQNEAQLEKSRLLSDRFSAERPKGSFSTLEIQRTEQGDSAMYLCASRTGGQDGYTFGSGTRLTVV.

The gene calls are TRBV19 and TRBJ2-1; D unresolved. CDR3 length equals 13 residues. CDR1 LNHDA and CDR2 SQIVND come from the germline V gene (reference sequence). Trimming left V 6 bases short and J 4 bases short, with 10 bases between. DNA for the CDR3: TGTGCCAGTAGGGCAGGTACTTACAATGAGCAGTTCTTC. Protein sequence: CASRAGTYNEQFF.

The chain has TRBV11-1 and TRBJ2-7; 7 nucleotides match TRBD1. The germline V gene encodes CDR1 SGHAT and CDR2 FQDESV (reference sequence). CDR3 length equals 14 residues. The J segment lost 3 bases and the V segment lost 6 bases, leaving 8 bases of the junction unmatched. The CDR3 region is CASRSRDSHYEQYF. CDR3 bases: TGTGCCAGCAGATCGAGGGACAGCCACTACGAGCAGTACTTC.

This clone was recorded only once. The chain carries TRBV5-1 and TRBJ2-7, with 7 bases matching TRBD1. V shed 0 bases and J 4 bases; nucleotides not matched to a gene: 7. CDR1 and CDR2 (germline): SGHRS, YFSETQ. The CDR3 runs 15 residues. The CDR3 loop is CASSLGADRAYEQYF. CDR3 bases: TGCGCCAGCAGCTTGGGGGCCGACAGGGCGTACGAGCAGTACTTC.

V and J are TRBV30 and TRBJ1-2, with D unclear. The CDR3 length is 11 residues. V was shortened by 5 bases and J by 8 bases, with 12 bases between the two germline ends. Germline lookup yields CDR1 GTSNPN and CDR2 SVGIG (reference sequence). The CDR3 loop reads CAWGPGSGYTF. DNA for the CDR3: TGTGCCTGGGGGCCAGGAAGCGGCTACACCTTC.

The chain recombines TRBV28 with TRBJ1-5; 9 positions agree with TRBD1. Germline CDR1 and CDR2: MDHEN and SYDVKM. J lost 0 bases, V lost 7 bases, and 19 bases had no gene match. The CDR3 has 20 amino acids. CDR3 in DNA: TGTGCCAGCATGGGCTGGGGACCGGGACAGGGCGGATATAGCAATCAGCCCCAGCATTTT. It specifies CASMGWGPGQGGYSNQPQHF. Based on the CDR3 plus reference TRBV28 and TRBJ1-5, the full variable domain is DVKVTQSSRYLVKRTGEKVFLECVQDMDHENMFWYRQDPGLGLRLIYFSYDVKMKEKGDIPEGYSVSREKKERFSLILESASTNQTSMYLCASMGWGPGQGGYSNQPQHFGDGTRLSIL.

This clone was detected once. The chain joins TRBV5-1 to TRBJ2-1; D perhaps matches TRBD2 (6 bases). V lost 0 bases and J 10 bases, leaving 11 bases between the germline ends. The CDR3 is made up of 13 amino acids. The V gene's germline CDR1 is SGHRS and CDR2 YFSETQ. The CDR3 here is CASSLAVGGEQFF. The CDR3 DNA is TGCGCCAGCAGCTTGGCCGTCGGGGGAGAGCAGTTCTTC.

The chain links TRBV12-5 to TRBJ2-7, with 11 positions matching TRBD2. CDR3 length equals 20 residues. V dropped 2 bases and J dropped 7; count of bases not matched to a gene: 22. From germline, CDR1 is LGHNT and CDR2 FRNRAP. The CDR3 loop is CASGLPRSPLAGVRRGEQYF. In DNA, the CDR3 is TGTGCTAGTGGTTTGCCACGCTCTCCACTAGCGGGAGTCCGTAGGGGGGAGCAGTACTTC.

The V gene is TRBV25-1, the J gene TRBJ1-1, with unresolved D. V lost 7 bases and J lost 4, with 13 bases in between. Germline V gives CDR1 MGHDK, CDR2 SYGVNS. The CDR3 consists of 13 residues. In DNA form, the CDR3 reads TGTGCCAGCACGAAGGGAGCGAGCACTGAAGCTTTCTTT. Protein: CASTKGASTEAFF.

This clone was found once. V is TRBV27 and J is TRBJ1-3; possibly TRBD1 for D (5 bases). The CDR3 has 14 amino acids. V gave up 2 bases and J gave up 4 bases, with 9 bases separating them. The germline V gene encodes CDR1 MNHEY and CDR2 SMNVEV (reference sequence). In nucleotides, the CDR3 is TGTGCCAGCAGTTTACAGGGCAGGGGAAACACCATATATTTT. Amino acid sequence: CASSLQGRGNTIYF.

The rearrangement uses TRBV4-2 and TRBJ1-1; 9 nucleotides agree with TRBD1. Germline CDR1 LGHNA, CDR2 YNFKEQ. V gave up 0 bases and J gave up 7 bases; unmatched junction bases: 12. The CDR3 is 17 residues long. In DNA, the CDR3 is TGTGCCAGCAGCCAAGATCGCTTCAGGGGGACAGGGATTGAAGCTTTCTTT. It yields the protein CASSQDRFRGTGIEAFF.